This entry concerns a single T cell receptor (beta chain). This clone's antigen is unknown. The input lacks base qualities; no much larger clone sits a single base away. From a lookup of the germline V gene (reference sequence), CDR1 and CDR2 are SEHNR and FQNEAQ. There are 15 amino acids in the CDR3, from cysteine to valine inclusive. Only the CDR3 DNA stays, 45 bases, in frame from base 1. For this chain, trimming is 5 bases at the V end and 6 bases at the J end, and the number of junction bases without a gene match is 7. Libraries were made using the immunoSEQ multiplex PCR assay. For the multiplex PCR, a mixture combining 60 forward primers for TCR Vbeta segments and 13 reverse primers for TCR Jbeta segments was used. A multiplex PCR assay on genomic DNA amplified the CDR3 region of rearranged TCR beta genes. Amplified TCR beta libraries were sequenced as 87-base-pair reads on the Illumina HiSeq System. The authors' analysis ran thus. A later analysis tallied roughly 76 million unique TCR beta chains across the 666 repertoires, and some 10 million of those chains were shared by two or more donors. To remove PCR and sequencing errors, raw reads were error-corrected and collapsed into unique sequences using a nearest-neighbor algorithm that merged closely related sequences. To assign V, D and J gene segments, CDR3 sequences were aligned to IMGT reference sequences. For a sequence to be retained, at least a six-nucleotide match to both a V gene segment and a J gene segment was required. A rearrangement counted as productive if the CDR3 had no stop codons and remained in frame with V and J, and every other rearrangement counted as non-productive. Following IMGT convention, CDR3 was defined as the stretch from the second conserved V-encoded cysteine to the conserved J-encoded phenylalanine. The earlier analysis of about 570 of the donors excluded any sequence lacking an unambiguous match to a single V gene segment. An earlier analysis of a few hundred of the donors called V segments functional above 56.7% productive rearrangements and segregating when the between-donor standard deviation exceeded 5%. A statistical classification framework was built to diagnose cytomegalovirus status from the catalog of TCR beta chain sequences. In a later analysis, TCR nucleotide sequences were compared against IMGT/GENE-DB human TR gene sequences so that V and J genes could be assigned. In a later analysis, CDR3 sequences and most-parsimonious VDJ recombination scenarios were assigned using the TCRdist pipeline. In a later analysis, each TCR beta chain was defined by its CDR3 amino acid sequence together with its V-gene family, and reads without a unique V-gene family were excluded. As a way to deal with suspected cross-contamination and a sequencing artifact, a later analysis dropped 592 nucleotide sequences that were highly shared and had low generation probability. A later analysis calculated a clonal expansion index for each public chain from normalized within-repertoire ranks of inferred template counts. Generation probabilities in a later analysis came from a VDJ recombination model fitted to out-of-frame rearrangements, and those results were checked against IGoR. A later analysis scored TCR-TCR, TCR-HLA and TCR-CMV co-occurrence with hypergeometric tests, applying a repertoire-size bias correction to TCR pairs. False discovery rates were estimated in a later analysis by permuting HLA or CMV assignments 20 times. In a later analysis, co-occurring TCRs were grouped using DBSCAN, with TCRdist sequence similarity added in when clustering inside HLA-allele-positive subsets. Repertoires with fewer than 30,000 or more than 120,000 public chains, plus five repertoires with anomalous nucleotide sharing, were excluded from co-occurrence clustering. Here the immuneACCESS table is served through TCRdb, limited to in-frame sequences with V and J called. Missing clones are a known gap in these copies; in checked studies unresolved V genes cover under half, and the rest lacks a known reason. V and J calls plus clone size are reproduced from that table; the DNA served to infer D and trimming. A total of hundreds of thousands of clones appear in this sample, roughly 82% of them only once. About 6% of the sample is in the top ten clones.

This sample is drawn from a study of cytomegalovirus exposure and HLA in healthy donors (dated by TCRdb to between 2016 and 2019). The study in broad terms: An earlier analysis of some 550 of the donors reported more than 250 Gb of sequence data and more than 90 million unique TCR beta sequences from some 180 million T cells. A separate validation cohort of over 95 different subjects was used in addition to the 666-subject first cohort. Class I and class II HLA loci were covered by the typing at four-digit resolution. Among some 400 genotyped donors of the cohort, an average of roughly 230,000 unique TCR beta nucleotide sequences was sequenced per donor, of which roughly 17% were non-productive. The study used immunosequencing to profile the T cell repertoires of more than 650 subjects and linked those repertoires to cytomegalovirus serostatus. Genome-wide SNP genotypes for about 55% of the roughly 670 donors were used in a later genetic analysis, which treated that subset as a discovery cohort. Of the approximately 400 genotyped donors, 81% were placed in the genetic ancestry cluster associated with self-reported Caucasian donors. Roughly 320 gigabases of sequencing data and 70 million to 100 million unique TCR sequences made up an early release that covered over 550 HLA-typed donors. In an earlier analysis of 587 of the donors, high-throughput TCR beta sequencing was used to judge whether each TCR beta V gene segment behaved as functional or pseudogenic. Every discovery cohort repertoire had been produced on one sequencing platform. Roughly 5 DR-DQ haplotypes were handled as single units for association and clustering, since linkage in the cohort was strong. To predict cytomegalovirus infection status, the study brought together high-throughput TCR immunosequencing, statistical association of individual TCRs with disease status, and machine learning. In a later analysis, previously published TCR beta repertoires from some 640 donors were re-analyzed and high-resolution HLA genotyping was added so that TCR occurrence patterns could be studied. Donor age, sex, ethnicity and CMV serostatus were collected together with the repertoire data. Typing coverage varied by locus: roughly 629-630 donors for A, B, C, DRB1 and DQB1; roughly 560 for DQA1; more than 600 for DPA1; roughly 450 for DPB1. The aim of the study was to test whether cataloging public T cell receptors could identify signatures of past pathogen exposure. Rather than using new phenotypic data, the later analysis identified candidate immune exposures from TCR beta sequences and from how often those sequences occurred across donors. Study-wide findings and limitations: Roughly uniform sequencing depth across donors was assumed in presence/absence analyses, although this assumption may not hold. CMV serostatus was the only immune exposure information available for the cohort. In vitro tests confirmed that a few of the cytomegalovirus-associated TCR beta chains recognize cytomegalovirus antigens. In the study, around 150 TCR beta chains were listed as associated with cytomegalovirus. In both the original and validation cohorts, the classifier was reported to diagnose cytomegalovirus status with high specificity and sensitivity. Assigning TCR associations to individual alleles was difficult when HLA alleles, especially DR and DQ, strongly co-occurred. A cluster of highly shared sequence variants was judged likely to be a technical artifact of the sequencing pipeline. At a false discovery rate of 0.05, a later analysis linked 16,951 TCR beta sequences to specific HLA alleles. This cohort had only TCR beta chains sequenced, and the lack of alpha or paired-chain data limited which features could be detected. Compared with the approximately 670-donor mean, donors in an Asian-associated ancestry cluster had fewer N-insertions in productive TCRs, according to a later genetic analysis. According to a later analysis, most CMV-associated TCR beta chains appeared to be HLA-restricted, and the HLA associations seemed to be driven largely by CMV exposure. In a later analysis, several top co-occurrence clusters were reported to appear linked to parvovirus B19, influenza, CMV and Epstein-Barr virus. In an earlier analysis of roughly 560 of the donors, most TCR beta V segments were observed in productive rearrangements about 87% or about 30% of the time, broadly matching IMGT annotations. According to a later analysis, TCR association rates differed among HLA loci, with DRB1 alleles showing the most associated TCRs and HLA-C alleles showing the fewest. V-gene and J-gene trimming of TCR beta chains was associated with a missense DCLRE1C variant in a later genetic analysis, and the association was replicated in an independent cohort. The earlier analysis of nearly 600 of the donors excluded some 15 rarely observed V segments, including chromosome 9 orphons, because counts were too low. In a later analysis, HLA-associated TCR beta chains showed more clonal expansion and lower generation probabilities than non-associated chains that were equally common. A further reported finding was that TCR beta sequences accurately predicted the HLA-A and HLA-B alleles for most subjects in the first cohort. Correlated functional status among segregating V segments might reflect linkage disequilibrium, but an unknown experimental factor could not be ruled out. Because HLA typing was unavailable for some donors at each locus, only the typed subset was used in association tests. The authors suggested that the approach could potentially be extended to other disease states and immunological phenotypes. While some public TCRs were present in many individuals, most TCR sequences turned up only very rarely across donors. Because the 87-base-pair reads could not distinguish some IMGT-functional V segments, including TRBV6-2 and TRBV6-3, those segments were excluded.

In total, roughly 670 healthy bone marrow donors made up the cohort. At the time of sampling, every cohort member was nominally healthy, though immune exposures that went unrecorded were likely present. The donor was CMV seropositive and belonged to the group of about 290 seropositive cohort members. Each donor provided a peripheral blood sample, and peripheral blood mononuclear cells were used for TCR beta sequencing. Genomic DNA extraction from the blood cell samples was performed with the Qiagen DNeasy Blood Extraction Kit. The rearrangement combines TRBV7-9 with TRBJ2-7, and TRBD2 matches 13 of the central bases. Sequencing was carried out using PBMCs. The source of this sequence is a man aged 40-50 years in good health and CMV-seropositive. For the CDR3, the sequence is CASSTTSGRSIEQYV. The DNA sequence follows: TGTGCCAGCAGCACGACTAGCGGGAGGAGTATCGAGCAGTACGTC.